This TCR beta chain was recorded in a study of blood T cell repertoires in COVID-19. Germline V lookup: CDR1 SEHNR, CDR2 FQNEAQ (reference sequence). Trimming removed 7 bases at V and 5 bases at J, with 11 bases between. This CDR3 is 12 amino acids long. Data came from immunoSEQ multiplex PCR; TCRdb stores just in-frame clones and leaves some out. The sample holds about 55,000 clones, just under 85% seen once. The chain is built from TRBV7-9 and TRBJ1-1, with D tentatively TRBD1 (5 bases). The sequence came from a human donor in a cohort sampled during active COVID-19. Sequenced sample: peripheral blood. The CDR3: CASNDGATEAFF. The CDR3 DNA reads TGTGCCAGCAACGATGGGGCGACTGAAGCTTTCTTT.